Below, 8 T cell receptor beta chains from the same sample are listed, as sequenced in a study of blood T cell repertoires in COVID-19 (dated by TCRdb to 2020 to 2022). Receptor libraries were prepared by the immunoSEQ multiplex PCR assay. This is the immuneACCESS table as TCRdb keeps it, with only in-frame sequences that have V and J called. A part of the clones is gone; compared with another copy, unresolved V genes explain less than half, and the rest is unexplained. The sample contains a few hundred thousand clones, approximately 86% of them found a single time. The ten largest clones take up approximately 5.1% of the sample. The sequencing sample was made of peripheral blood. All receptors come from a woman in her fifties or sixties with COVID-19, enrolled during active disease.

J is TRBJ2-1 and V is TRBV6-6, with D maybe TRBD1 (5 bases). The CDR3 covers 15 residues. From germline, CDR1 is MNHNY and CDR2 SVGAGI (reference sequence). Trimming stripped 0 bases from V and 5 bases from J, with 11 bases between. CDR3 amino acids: CASSYSMGQDNEQFF. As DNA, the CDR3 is TGTGCCAGCAGTTACTCGATGGGGCAGGACAATGAGCAGTTCTTC.

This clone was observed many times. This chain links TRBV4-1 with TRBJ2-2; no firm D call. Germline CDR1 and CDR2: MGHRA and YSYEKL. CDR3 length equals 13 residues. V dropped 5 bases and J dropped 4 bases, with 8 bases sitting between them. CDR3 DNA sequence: TGCGCCAGCAGCTCTTCTATCACCGGGGAGCTGTTTTTT. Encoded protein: CASSSSITGELFF.

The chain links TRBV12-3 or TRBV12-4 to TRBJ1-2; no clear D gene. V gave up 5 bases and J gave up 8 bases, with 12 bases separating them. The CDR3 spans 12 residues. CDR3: CASSVSGEGYTF. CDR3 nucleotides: TGTGCCAGCAGTGTGAGTGGGGAGGGCTACACCTTC.

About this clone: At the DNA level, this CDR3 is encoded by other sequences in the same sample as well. The CDR3 DNA reads TGCGCCAGCAGCTTGGGACAGTCCTATGGCTACACCTTC. As protein: CASSLGQSYGYTF. V gene TRBV5-1 combines with J gene TRBJ1-2, with D possibly TRBD1 on 5 matching bases. CDR3 length equals 13 residues. CDR1 SGHRS and CDR2 YFSETQ come from the germline V gene. Trimming stripped 0 bases from V and 4 bases from J, with 7 bases between.

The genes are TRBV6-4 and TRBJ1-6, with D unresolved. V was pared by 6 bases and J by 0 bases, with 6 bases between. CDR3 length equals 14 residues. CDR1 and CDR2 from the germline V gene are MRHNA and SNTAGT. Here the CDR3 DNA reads TGTGCCAGCAGGGGGAGCTCCTATAATTCACCCCTCCACTTT. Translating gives CASRGSSYNSPLHF.

As DNA, the CDR3 is TGTGCCAGTTGGCCGGGACAGGGGGAGACCCAGTACTTC. Its translation: CASWPGQGETQYF. The chain is built from TRBV19 and TRBJ2-5, with 10 bases that match TRBD1. V was clipped by 8 bases and J by 5 bases; unmatched bases: 5. The CDR3 contains 13 residues. Per the germline V gene, CDR1 is LNHDA and CDR2 is SQIVND (reference sequence).

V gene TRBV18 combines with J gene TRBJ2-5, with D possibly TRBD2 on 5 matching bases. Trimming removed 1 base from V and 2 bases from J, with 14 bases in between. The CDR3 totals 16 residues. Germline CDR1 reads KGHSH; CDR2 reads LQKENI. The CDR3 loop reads CASSPLASLGQETQYF. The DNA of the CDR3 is TGTGCCAGCTCACCACTGGCTAGCCTCGGGCAAGAGACCCAGTACTTC.

As DNA, the CDR3 is TGTGCCAGCAACCCGGGACAGGGGAATGAAAAACTGTTTTTT. Amino acid sequence: CASNPGQGNEKLFF. The chain is built from TRBV7-9 and TRBJ1-4; TRBD1 aligns across 10 bases. Germline V lookup: CDR1 SEHNR, CDR2 FQNEAQ (reference sequence). The V gene end was trimmed by 7 bases and the J gene end by 5 bases; junction bases not matched to a gene: 4. The CDR3 length is 14 residues.